The 32 T cell receptor beta chains listed next were all sequenced from one sample in a study of blood T cells in healthy people across ages. A J-beta primer mix and a sample-barcoded 5' primer were used in a second PCR of about 7 to 11 cycles. MiXCR, run by TCRdb on the 5' RACE reads, gives a single entry per CDR3 protein. The table has over 600,000 distinct CDR3 sequences, around 50% seen once. The sample comprised blood. The origin of the receptors is an elderly man in good health.

The chain carries TRBV6-5 and TRBJ2-2, with 12 bases lining up with TRBD1. This CDR3 has 16 amino acids. Per the germline V gene, CDR1 is MNHEY and CDR2 is SVGAGI. The junction had 9 bases not matched to a gene; V was cut back by 8 bases and J by 5 bases. The CDR3 here is CASHSRDRGPTGELFF. The CDR3 bases are TGTGCCAGCCACTCCCGGGACAGGGGGCCAACCGGGGAGCTGTTTTTT.

The chain recombines TRBV20-1 with TRBJ2-1, with 9 positions matching TRBD2. The J segment lost 3 bases and the V segment lost 6 bases, leaving 9 bases of the junction unmatched. Germline assignment: CDR1 DFQATT and CDR2 SNEGSKA (reference sequence). There are 15 residues in the CDR3. CDR3 in DNA: TGCAGTGCCCGTAGTGCTAGCGGGAACTACAATGAGCAGTTCTTC. Translation: CSARSASGNYNEQFF.

This clonotype was found a few times. V is TRBV5-1 and J is TRBJ2-7; 7 bases are a match to TRBD1. Unmatched junction bases numbered 11, after V lost 4 bases and J lost 4 bases. The CDR3 runs 15 residues. Looked up from germline, CDR1 is SGHRS and CDR2 is YFSETQ. The CDR3 DNA reads as TGCGCCAGCAGCGTCTCCGGGACAGCTAATTACGAGCAGTACTTC. Translating gives CASSVSGTANYEQYF.

The chain is built from TRBV7-8 and TRBJ2-5; D gene unclear. The closer fit of TRBJ2-7 to the DNA end suggests the J call may be wrong. Germline-derived CDR1 and CDR2 are SGHVS and FQNEAQ. The CDR3 is 15 amino acids. DNA for the CDR3: TGTGCCAGCAGCTTAGGTCCCGGCAGGCACTACGAGCAGTACTTC. Protein sequence: CASSLGPGRHYEQYF.

The genes are TRBV10-3 and TRBJ2-4; 7 bases align to TRBD1. The CDR3 has 16 residues. Germline CDR1 ENHRY, CDR2 SYGVKD. With V trimmed by 6 bases and J by 1 base, 9 bases remained unmatched. CDR3 in amino acids: CAISGPQDRAKNIQYF. The CDR3 bases are TGTGCCATCAGCGGACCCCAGGACAGGGCCAAAAACATTCAGTACTTC.

The gene calls are TRBV9 and TRBJ1-1; D not resolved. Germline V gene data show CDR1 as SGDLS and CDR2 as YYNGEE. V was pared by 0 bases and J by 6 bases, with 18 bases between. CDR3 length: 16 amino acids. This CDR3 reads CASSVAGFGRNAEAFF. The CDR3 DNA reads TGTGCCAGCAGCGTAGCGGGATTTGGGAGAAACGCTGAAGCTTTCTTT.

Comments on this clonotype: Possible read error: a much larger clone is one base away. This chain connects TRBV5-4 to TRBJ2-7, with 10 bases that match TRBD1. J gave up 7 bases and V 4 bases, and 5 bases lay outside the gene matches. Germline V lookup: CDR1 SGHNT, CDR2 YYREEE (reference sequence). The CDR3 loop spans 13 amino acids. CDR3 sequence (DNA): TGTGCCAGCAGCGATGACAGGGGGCAGGAGCAGTACTTC. It yields the protein CASSDDRGQEQYF. Looking up the rest from reference TRBV5-4 and TRBJ2-7 gives the full variable domain: ETGVTQSPTHLIKTRGQQVTLRCSSQSGHNTVSWYQQALGQGPQFIFQYYREEENGRGNFPPRFSGLQFPNYSSELNVNALELDDSALYLCASSDDRGQEQYFGPGTRLTVT.

This clonotype was recorded at least ten times. The V and J genes are TRBV5-1 and TRBJ2-3; D is perhaps TRBD1 (6 bases). In germline, CDR1 is SGHRS, CDR2 YFSETQ. The CDR3 is 16 residues long. V was trimmed by 4 bases and J by 0 bases, leaving 15 bases between them. The CDR3 spells CASSLDDRLSTDTQYF. Written as DNA, the CDR3 is TGCGCCAGCAGCCTCGACGACAGGCTCAGCACAGATACGCAGTATTTT.

The CDR3 DNA sequence: TGTGCCAGCAGCTTATCCACGGGAGGTGACAATGAGCAGTACTTC. It translates to CASSLSTGGDNEQYF. The chain employs TRBV7-9 and TRBJ2-7; 7 positions agree with TRBD2. J was trimmed by 7 bases and V by 2 bases; bases with no gene match: 11. Germline CDR1 and CDR2: SEHNR and FQNEAQ (reference sequence). This CDR3 is built from 15 residues.

As concerns this clonotype: Since a much larger clone is just one base distant, this may be a read error. The chain uses TRBV7-3 and TRBJ2-7, with a possible D match to TRBD2 (5 bases). CDR1 is SGHTA, CDR2 FQGTGA, per germline. The length of the CDR3 is 14 residues. The V end was cut by 5 bases, the J end by 7 bases, with 18 bases between. The CDR3 DNA reads TGTGCCAGCAGCCCCGGACTGTCCTACAATGAGCAGTACTTC. It codes for CASSPGLSYNEQYF.

The chain employs TRBV7-6 and TRBJ2-7; 7 bases are shared with TRBD1. J gave up 5 bases and V 5 bases, and 6 bases lay outside the gene matches. There are 13 residues in the CDR3. CDR1 SGHVS and CDR2 FNYEAQ come from the germline V gene. The CDR3 loop is CASSQGQDDEQYF. CDR3 DNA: TGTGCCAGCAGCCAAGGACAGGACGACGAGCAGTACTTC.

This clonotype was seen more than once but under ten times. The chain uses TRBV7-2 and TRBJ2-2; D gene unclear. Germline CDR1 SGHTA, CDR2 FQGNSA. V dropped 5 bases and J dropped 5 bases, with 12 bases sitting between them. This CDR3 has 14 residues. This CDR3 reads CASSLTLRTGELFF. The DNA for the CDR3 is TGTGCCAGCAGCCTGACGCTGAGGACCGGGGAGCTGTTTTTT.

This clonotype was detected only a few times. This chain connects TRBV5-1 to TRBJ2-1, with TRBD2 identical over 11 bases. Germline-derived CDR1 and CDR2 are SGHRS and YFSETQ. The CDR3 consists of 18 residues. Trimming cost V 3 bases and J 0 bases; bases outside gene matches: 8. In DNA form, the CDR3 reads TGCGCCAGCAGCTCCCCCTCTAGCGGGAGGAGCTCCTACAATGAGCAGTTCTTC. This codes for CASSSPSSGRSSYNEQFF. The full variable domain, its missing parts supplied by reference TRBV5-1 and TRBJ2-1, is KAGVTQTPRYLIKTRGQQVTLSCSPISGHRSVSWYQQTPGQGLQFLFEYFSETQRNKGNFPGRFSGRQFSNSRSEMNVSTLELGDSALYLCASSSPSSGRSSYNEQFFGPGTRLTVL.

In this sample, this clonotype turned up many times. The chain combines TRBV3-1 with TRBJ2-3, with 7 nucleotides matching TRBD2. The V gene's germline CDR1 is LGHDT and CDR2 YNNKEL (reference sequence). The V segment lost 4 bases and the J segment 6 bases; nucleotides outside the gene matches: 10. The CDR3 has 15 amino acids. CDR3 bases: TGTGCCAGCAGCCTAGCGGGTTCGGTATTCGATACGCAGTATTTT. Protein product: CASSLAGSVFDTQYF.

The chain recombines TRBV7-9 with TRBJ1-2; D is possibly TRBD1 (6 bases). V was clipped by 4 bases and J by 4 bases, with 19 bases between them. The germline gives CDR1 SEHNR, CDR2 FQNEAQ (reference sequence). The CDR3 extends over 16 amino acids. The CDR3: CASSSISTGGGYGYTF. DNA of the CDR3: TGTGCCAGCAGCTCTATCTCGACAGGTGGAGGCTATGGCTACACCTTC.

This clonotype was seen many times. The chain carries TRBV5-1 and TRBJ2-1; 11 bases match TRBD2. The CDR3 consists of 17 residues. Germline V gives CDR1 SGHRS, CDR2 YFSETQ. V gave up 5 bases and J gave up 1 base; unmatched junction bases: 8. CDR3 region: CASSSLAGGISYNEQFF. For the CDR3, the DNA is TGCGCCAGCAGTAGCCTAGCGGGAGGTATATCCTACAATGAGCAGTTCTTC.

This chain links TRBV4-3 with TRBJ2-7, with TRBD1 as a possible D gene (5 bases). CDR1 is LGHNA, CDR2 YSLEER, per germline. The CDR3 is 15 amino acids. V lost 1 base and J 2 bases, leaving 12 bases between the germline ends. CDR3 amino acids: CASSQGVRAPYEQYF. In nucleotides, the CDR3 is TGCGCCAGCAGCCAAGGGGTCAGGGCCCCCTACGAGCAGTACTTC.

The rearrangement links TRBV5-1 to TRBJ1-1; tentative D call: TRBD1 (6 bases). The V end was cut by 4 bases, the J end by 1 base, with 14 bases between. The germline CDR1 and CDR2 sequences are SGHRS and YFSETQ. CDR3 length: 15 residues. The CDR3 bases are TGCGCCAGCAGCCTTTTGGACAGTTCGAACACTGAAGCTTTCTTT. Translating it yields CASSLLDSSNTEAFF.

This clonotype was observed a few times. The V gene is TRBV20-1, the J gene TRBJ2-7; 11 bases line up with TRBD1. Germline V CDR1 and CDR2: DFQATT, SNEGSKA (reference sequence). This CDR3 has 14 amino acids. V gave up 6 bases and J gave up 9 bases; unmatched junction bases: 13. CDR3 protein: CSASTGTGGRWQYF. As DNA, the CDR3 is TGCAGTGCCAGCACCGGGACAGGGGGTAGGTGGCAGTACTTC.

This chain links TRBV18 with TRBJ2-3; 7 bases line up with TRBD2. The CDR3 is made up of 16 amino acids. V was clipped by 6 bases and J by 2 bases; unmatched bases: 11. The germline V gene encodes CDR1 KGHSH and CDR2 LQKENI. The CDR3 DNA follows: TGTGCCAGCTCCCGTCAGCGGGACCGTAACACAGATACGCAGTATTTT. Amino acids: CASSRQRDRNTDTQYF. The full variable domain, completed using reference TRBV18 and TRBJ2-3, is NAGVMQNPRHLVRRRGQEARLRCSPMKGHSHVYWYRQLPEEGLKFMVYLQKENIIDESGMPKERFSAEFPKEGPSILRIQQVVRGDSAAYFCASSRQRDRNTDTQYFGPGTRLTVL.

J is TRBJ2-7 and V is TRBV7-2; 9 bases are a match to TRBD1. This CDR3 has 13 amino acids. Germline CDR1 reads SGHTA; CDR2 reads FQGNSA. V gave up 5 bases and J gave up 7 bases; unmatched junction bases: 6. Here the CDR3 DNA reads TGTGCCAGCAGCGCCCACAGGGGGCGGGAGCAGTACTTC. As protein: CASSAHRGREQYF.

This clonotype was counted a few times. This chain joins TRBV5-4 and TRBJ2-5; TRBD2 agrees at 14 bases. The V and J ends lost 3 bases and 4 bases, in that order; junction bases with no gene match: 14. Germline V CDR1 and CDR2: SGHNT, YYREEE (reference sequence). The CDR3 extends over 19 amino acids. As DNA, the CDR3 is TGTGCCAGCAGCTCCCAGGTTAAGGGACTAGCGGGAGTCGGAGAGACCCAGTACTTC. Translating gives CASSSQVKGLAGVGETQYF. The full variable domain, rest sourced from reference TRBV5-4 and TRBJ2-5, is ETGVTQSPTHLIKTRGQQVTLRCSSQSGHNTVSWYQQALGQGPQFIFQYYREEENGRGNFPPRFSGLQFPNYSSELNVNALELDDSALYLCASSSQVKGLAGVGETQYFGPGTRLLVL.

The chain employs TRBV28 and TRBJ2-7; D is uncertain. This CDR3 contains 12 residues. Germline lookup yields CDR1 MDHEN and CDR2 SYDVKM. Trimming pared 6 bases from V and 2 bases from J, leaving 8 bases between. The CDR3 DNA sequence: TGTGCCAGCAGCTCAAACCCCTACGAGCAGTACTTC. Amino acid sequence: CASSSNPYEQYF.

In this sample, this clonotype turned up a few times. CDR3 residues: CASSPPSRRDYEQYF. For the CDR3, the DNA is TGTGCCAGCTCACCTCCCTCGCGTAGGGACTACGAGCAGTACTTC. The chain couples TRBV18 to TRBJ2-7; no firm D call. Germline CDR1 and CDR2: KGHSH and LQKENI. The V end lost 3 bases, the J end lost 3 bases, and 15 bases lay between the germline ends. The CDR3 totals 15 residues.

The V and J genes are TRBV5-1 and TRBJ2-1; no firm D call. Germline assignment: CDR1 SGHRS and CDR2 YFSETQ. The CDR3 length is 12 residues. V gave up 5 bases and J gave up 9 bases, with 12 bases separating them. In nucleotides, the CDR3 is TGCGCCAGCAGGGCCGGTTCAGGTGAGCAGTTCTTC. This sequence encodes CASRAGSGEQFF.

The chain employs TRBV20-1 and TRBJ2-7; D unresolved. V lost 2 bases to trimming and J lost 3 bases, with 14 bases between them. The CDR3 runs 14 residues. CDR1 is DFQATT, CDR2 SNEGSKA, per germline (reference sequence). The CDR3 nucleotides read TGCAGTGCTAGATTAAGTAGACCGGGCTACGAGCAGTACTTC. Residues: CSARLSRPGYEQYF.

The V and J genes are TRBV4-3 and TRBJ2-3; 7 nucleotides line up with TRBD2. The germline CDR1 and CDR2 sequences are LGHNA and YSLEER. The V segment lost 0 bases and the J segment 9 bases; nucleotides outside the gene matches: 15. CDR3 length: 17 residues. The chain's CDR3 is CASSQDPFGGRKETQYF. CDR3 nucleotides: TGCGCCAGCAGCCAAGATCCGTTCGGCGGGAGAAAAGAAACGCAGTATTTT.

This clonotype has a count of ten or more. V and J are TRBV10-3 and TRBJ2-3; possible D gene TRBD2, 5 bases. Per germline, CDR1 ENHRY and CDR2 SYGVKD. V was cut by 5 bases and J by 2 bases, with 32 bases left in between. The CDR3 has 21 residues. The CDR3 reads CAISTSPGSAFFRVDTDTQYF. CDR3 DNA sequence: TGTGCCATCAGTACCTCTCCAGGTAGCGCGTTTTTTAGGGTTGACACAGATACGCAGTATTTT.

This clonotype showed up just a few times. The chain uses TRBV6-2 or TRBV6-3 and TRBJ2-7; a possible D gene is TRBD2 (6 bases). This CDR3 region has 17 residues. V gave up 7 bases and J gave up 2 bases, with 24 bases separating them. The germline V gene has CDR1 MNHEY and CDR2 SVGEGT. The CDR3 DNA reads TGTGCCAGCATGACCACTCGCGGGATCGAATCAACCTACGAGCAGTACTTC. It yields the protein CASMTTRGIESTYEQYF.

Comments on this clonotype: This could be a read error, since a much larger clone is one nucleotide away. The chain combines TRBV15 with TRBJ1-2, with a possible D match to TRBD1 (6 bases). The CDR3 length is 12 residues. CDR1 and CDR2 (germline): LNHNV, YYDKDF (reference sequence). V was shortened by 8 bases and J by 4 bases, with 11 bases between the two germline ends. The CDR3 reads CATGLDSYGYTF. The CDR3 coding sequence is TGTGCCACCGGCCTGGACAGCTATGGCTACACCTTC.

This clonotype was seen a handful of times. The chain couples TRBV20-1 to TRBJ2-5; unclear D gene. There are 12 residues in the CDR3. The germline V and J ends were trimmed by 6 bases and 2 bases, with 10 bases remaining between them. Looked up from germline, CDR1 is DFQATT and CDR2 is SNEGSKA (reference sequence). CDR3 coding DNA: TGCAGTGCCCTTGGAGTTCAAGAGACCCAGTACTTC. It encodes CSALGVQETQYF.

The V and J genes are TRBV7-8 and TRBJ2-5, with D possibly TRBD2 on 6 matching bases. Deletions cut 2 bases from V and 4 bases from J, with 17 bases between. The CDR3 has 16 residues. Per the germline V gene, CDR1 is SGHVS and CDR2 is FQNEAQ. The CDR3 region is CASSLMAAPGRETQYF. The CDR3 nucleotides read TGTGCCAGCAGCTTAATGGCAGCCCCCGGGAGAGAGACCCAGTACTTC.